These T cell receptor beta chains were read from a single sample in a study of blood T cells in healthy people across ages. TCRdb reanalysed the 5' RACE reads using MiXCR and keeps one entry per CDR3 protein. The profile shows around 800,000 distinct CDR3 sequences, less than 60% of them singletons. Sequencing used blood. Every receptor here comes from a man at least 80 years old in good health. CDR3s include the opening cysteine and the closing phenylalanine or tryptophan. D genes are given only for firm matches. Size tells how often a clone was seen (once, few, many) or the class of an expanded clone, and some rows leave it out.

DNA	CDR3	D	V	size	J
TGTGCCAGCAGCTTAGCGGGACAGGGGAGTTCAGGTACGCAGTATTTT	CASSLAGQGSSGTQYF	TRBD1	TRBV7-8	-	TRBJ2-3
TGTGCCAGCAGTTACTGGCCTAGCGGATTGGATACGCAGTATTTT	CASSYWPSGLDTQYF	TRBD2	TRBV6-2/TRBV6-3	-	TRBJ2-3
TGTGCCAGCAGCCAAGGGGTGGGAGGCCATGGTTGGGAGCAGTACTTC	CASSQGVGGHGWEQYF	-	TRBV4-2	-	TRBJ2-7
TGTGCCAGCTCACCACCCACTAGCGGGAGTTACGAGCAGTACTTC	CASSPPTSGSYEQYF	TRBD2	TRBV18	-	TRBJ2-7
TGCAGTGGCGACAGGGGGCTCCCCTACGAGCAGTACTTC	CSGDRGLPYEQYF	TRBD1	TRBV20-1	-	TRBJ2-7
TGTGCCAGCAGGTCGGGCCCGGGACAGACAGATACGCAGTATTTT	CASRSGPGQTDTQYF	TRBD1	TRBV9	-	TRBJ2-3
TGCAGCTCCCGACGGGGGGGCGCTGGGTCTGAAGCTTTCTTT	CSSRRGGAGSEAFF	-	TRBV29-1	few	TRBJ1-1
TGTGCCAGCAGCCACGAGGACAGCCGCTACGAGCAGTACTTC	CASSHEDSRYEQYF	-	TRBV7-2	-	TRBJ2-7
TGTGCCAGCATGCGGGTGGGACGAGGGGATGGCTACACCTTC	CASMRVGRGDGYTF	-	TRBV6-5	few	TRBJ1-2
TGCAGTGCTATGATAGGGTCCGGCACAGATACGCAGTATTTT	CSAMIGSGTDTQYF	-	TRBV20-1	few	TRBJ2-3
TGTGCCAGCAGCGTTACAGGGGATCACTTTAAGCCCCAGCATTTT	CASSVTGDHFKPQHF	TRBD1	TRBV6-5	-	TRBJ1-5
TGCGCCAGCAGCTTGACGACCGGTGCGGACGAGCAGTACTTC	CASSLTTGADEQYF	-	TRBV5-1	once	TRBJ2-7
TGTGCCAGCAGCTCTCACGGGAGTGATGAAAAACTGTTTTTT	CASSSHGSDEKLFF	-	TRBV7-8	many	TRBJ1-4
TGCGCCAGCAGCCAAGAGGGAGACGAGACCCAGTACTTC	CASSQEGDETQYF	-	TRBV4-3	once	TRBJ2-5
TGCGCCAGCAGCCAAGATACCCCACTAGCGGCCTCCTACAATGAGCAGTTCTTC	CASSQDTPLAASYNEQFF	TRBD2	TRBV4-3	few	TRBJ2-1
TGCAGTGCCTCAGGGCCGGACAGGGGGTACGAGCAGTACTTC	CSASGPDRGYEQYF	TRBD1	TRBV20-1	-	TRBJ2-7
TGCAGTGCTAGAGATACGACGCAGGATACGCAGTATTTT	CSARDTTQDTQYF	-	TRBV20-1	-	TRBJ2-3
TGTGCCAGCAGCTTGGAGTACAGGATGAACACTGAAGCTTTCTTT	CASSLEYRMNTEAFF	-	TRBV5-5	-	TRBJ1-1
TGTGCCAGCACCGGCGGATACCCTACTCGGGCGCAGTATTTT	CASTGGYPTRAQYF	-	TRBV25-1	-	TRBJ2-3
TGTGCCAGCAACCTAGGTTCGGCTGTTCGTCAGACCCAGTACTTC	CASNLGSAVRQTQYF	-	TRBV27	-	TRBJ2-5
TGTGCCAGCAGCTTAGAGGGAATCAATGAGCAGTTCTTC	CASSLEGINEQFF	-	TRBV7-9	many	TRBJ2-1
TGCAGTGCTGGATCGGCGAAGGGGGGCGATACGCAGTATTTT	CSAGSAKGGDTQYF	-	TRBV20-1	once	TRBJ2-3
TGTGCCACCAGCAGAGATCAGGTACGCAATGAGCAGTTCTTC	CATSRDQVRNEQFF	-	TRBV15	-	TRBJ2-1
TGTGCCAGCAGTGGGTTGGTGGCGGGACCGCATCAGCCCCAGCATTTT	CASSGLVAGPHQPQHF	-	TRBV2	-	TRBJ1-5
TGTGCCAGCAGCTCGCGGGAGGAAGATACAGATACGCAGTATTTT	CASSSREEDTDTQYF	TRBD2	TRBV4-2	few	TRBJ2-3
TGCGCCAGCAGCTACGACTCCCCGCGGGATGAGCAGTTCTTC	CASSYDSPRDEQFF	-	TRBV5-1	-	TRBJ2-1
TGTGCCACCAGTGCCACCACAGGGTACACAGATACGCAGTATTTT	CATSATTGYTDTQYF	-	TRBV24-1	-	TRBJ2-3
TGTGCCAGCAGCCCCGGGGGGATTGGTGTGCAGTACTTC	CASSPGGIGVQYF	TRBD2	TRBV11-3	few	TRBJ2-7
TGTGCCTCTGGGGGGAGAAATGAGCAGTTCTTC	CASGGRNEQFF	-	TRBV7-2	-	TRBJ2-1
TGTGCCAGCAGTGAAAGTCAGGGGCCCTACGAGCAGTACTTC	CASSESQGPYEQYF	-	TRBV2	-	TRBJ2-7
TGCGCCAGCAGCTTGAGCGGGAGTGCTACCGGGGAGCTGTTTTTT	CASSLSGSATGELFF	TRBD2	TRBV5-1	-	TRBJ2-2
TGTGCCAGTTCTAACAGGGGAGTGAGGGACGAGCAGTACTTC	CASSNRGVRDEQYF	TRBD1	TRBV27	-	TRBJ2-7
TGTGCCAGCGACCACTTTGGACAGGGCAATCAGCCCCAGCATTTT	CASDHFGQGNQPQHF	TRBD1	TRBV6-1	-	TRBJ1-5
TGTGCCAGCAGTCCAACTGGGACAGGGATCGAAGAGCAGTACTTC	CASSPTGTGIEEQYF	TRBD1	TRBV28	-	TRBJ2-7
TGTGCCAGCAGTGAGGTGACAGGGGGCGGAAATGGCTACACCTTC	CASSEVTGGGNGYTF	TRBD1	TRBV2	-	TRBJ1-2